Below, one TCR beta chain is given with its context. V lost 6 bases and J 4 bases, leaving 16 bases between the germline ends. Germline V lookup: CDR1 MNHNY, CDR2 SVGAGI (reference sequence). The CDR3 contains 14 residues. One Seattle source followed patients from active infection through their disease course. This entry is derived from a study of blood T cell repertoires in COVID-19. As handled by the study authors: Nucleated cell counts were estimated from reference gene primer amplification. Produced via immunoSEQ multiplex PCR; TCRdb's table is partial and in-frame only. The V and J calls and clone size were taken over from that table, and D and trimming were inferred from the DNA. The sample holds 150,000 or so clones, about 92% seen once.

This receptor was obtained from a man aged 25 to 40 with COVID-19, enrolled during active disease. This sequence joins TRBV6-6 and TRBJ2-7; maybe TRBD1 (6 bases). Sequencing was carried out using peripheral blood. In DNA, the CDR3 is TGTGCCAGCAGCCTACAGGGCAGTGTATACGAGCAGTACTTC. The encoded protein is CASSLQGSVYEQYF.